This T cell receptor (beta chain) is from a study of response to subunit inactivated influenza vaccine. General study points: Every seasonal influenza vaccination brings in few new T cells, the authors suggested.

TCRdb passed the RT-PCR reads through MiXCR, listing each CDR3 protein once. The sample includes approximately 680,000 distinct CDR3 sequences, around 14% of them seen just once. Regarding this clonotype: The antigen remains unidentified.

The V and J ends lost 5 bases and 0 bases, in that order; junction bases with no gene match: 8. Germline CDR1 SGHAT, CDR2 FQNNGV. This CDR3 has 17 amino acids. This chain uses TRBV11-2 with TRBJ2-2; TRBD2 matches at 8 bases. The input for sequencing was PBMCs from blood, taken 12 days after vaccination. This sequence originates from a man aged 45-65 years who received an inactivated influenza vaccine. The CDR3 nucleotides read TGTGCCAGCAGCAACCGTGCGGGGGGCGCGAACACCGGGGAGCTGTTTTTT. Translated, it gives CASSNRAGGANTGELFF.